This entry features one T cell receptor beta chain sequence. It was with 60 Vbeta and 13 Jbeta primers that the PCR ran. Data came from immunoSEQ multiplex PCR; TCRdb stores just in-frame clones and leaves some out. The profile shows over 200,000 clones, about 85% of them singletons. This record comes from a study of cytomegalovirus exposure and HLA in healthy donors. The sequence was collected from a human donor in good health. The source material was PBMCs.

The chain's CDR3 is CASSPGTGTYNEQFF. The CDR3 DNA follows: TGTGCCAGCAGCCCCGGGACAGGGACTTACAATGAGCAGTTCTTC. This sequence joins TRBV7-8 and TRBJ2-1, with 9 nucleotides matching TRBD1. Germline CDR1 is SGHVS and CDR2 is FQNEAQ. This CDR3 is built from 15 residues. Trimming took 5 bases from V and 4 from J; bases not matched to a gene: 6.